A single sample gave rise to the 10 T cell receptor beta chains below, sequenced in a study of blood T cells in healthy people across ages. A second PCR of roughly 7 to 11 cycles used a sample-barcoded 5' primer and a J-beta primer mix. From the 5' RACE reads, TCRdb called clonotypes with MiXCR, one entry per CDR3 protein. The sample has 500,000 to 600,000 distinct CDR3 sequences, approximately 25% seen once; the top ten hold about 18%. The sequenced sample was blood. These receptors all come from a woman aged 70-85 years in good health.

This clonotype came up many times. V usage is TRBV11-3 and J usage is TRBJ2-2; possibly TRBD1 or TRBD2 for D (5 bases each). The CDR3 totals 16 residues. Germline V gives CDR1 SGHNT, CDR2 YENEEA. Trimming pared 3 bases from V and 1 base from J, leaving 12 bases between. For the CDR3, the DNA is TGTGCCAGCAGCTTGAGCTGGGACGAGAACACCGGGGAGCTGTTTTTT. Translation gives CASSLSWDENTGELFF.

This sequence joins TRBV29-1 and TRBJ1-1, with D possibly TRBD1 on 6 matching bases. Germline loops: CDR1 SQVTM, CDR2 ANQGSEA. V was pared by 3 bases and J by 1 base, with 12 bases between. This CDR3 has 14 residues. The CDR3 is CSVEAGAENTEAFF. DNA for the CDR3: TGCAGCGTTGAGGCAGGGGCTGAGAACACTGAAGCTTTCTTT. Full variable domain (outside the CDR3, taken from reference TRBV29-1 and TRBJ1-1): SAVISQKPSRDICQRGTSLTIQCQVDSQVTMMFWYRQQPGQSLTLIATANQGSEATYESGFVIDKFPISRPNLTFSTLTVSNMSPEDSSIYLCSVEAGAENTEAFFGQGTRLTVV.

The sample holds many counts of this clonotype. The V and J genes are TRBV4-2 and TRBJ2-3; D remains ambiguous. Trimming stripped 3 bases from V and 4 bases from J, with 8 bases between. Germline CDR1 reads LGHNA; CDR2 reads YNFKEQ. The CDR3 is made up of 13 amino acids. The CDR3 protein is CASSQGLADTQYF. The DNA for the CDR3 is TGTGCCAGCAGCCAGGGGTTAGCAGATACGCAGTATTTT.

The rearrangement joins TRBV7-2 to TRBJ2-3; possible D gene TRBD2, 6 bases. The germline V gene has CDR1 SGHTA and CDR2 FQGNSA. V shed 4 bases and J shed 6 bases, with 11 bases lying between them. The CDR3 has 13 amino acids. The CDR3, as DNA: TGTGCCAGCAGCTGGAGGGAGCAGGATACGCAGTATTTT. Amino acids: CASSWREQDTQYF.

The rearrangement joins TRBV6-6 to TRBJ2-5, with D unresolved. The DNA end is a closer match to TRBJ2-7, so the J assignment may be wrong. The CDR3 runs to 14 residues. CDR1 and CDR2 (germline): MNHNY, SVGAGI (reference sequence). The CDR3 sequence: CASSDGVPFSEQYF. The CDR3 nucleotides read TGTGCCAGCAGCGACGGAGTACCCTTCTCCGAGCAGTACTTC.

This clonotype was detected a few times. This rearrangement joins TRBV6-2 or TRBV6-3 to TRBJ2-1, with D tentatively TRBD1 (5 bases). The DNA end is more similar to TRBJ2-5, so the J call may be wrong. The CDR3 runs to 11 residues. Germline V gene data show CDR1 as MNHEY and CDR2 as SVGEGT. The CDR3 sequence: CASLQGATQYF. DNA of the CDR3: TGTGCCAGCCTACAAGGGGCGACCCAGTACTTC.

In this sample, this clonotype turned up a few times. DNA for the CDR3: TGTGCCACCGGACTAGCCCCCAACGATGAGCAGTTCTTC. This codes for CATGLAPNDEQFF. V and J are TRBV10-3 and TRBJ2-1; TRBD2 aligns across 8 bases. Germline loops: CDR1 ENHRY, CDR2 SYGVKD. This CDR3 contains 13 residues. The junction had 10 bases not matched to a gene; V was cut back by 10 bases and J by 8 bases.

The J gene is TRBJ2-3, the V gene TRBV7-2, with a tentative D call TRBD1 (6 bases). The V end was cut by 2 bases, the J end by 0 bases, with 12 bases between. Germline CDR1 and CDR2: SGHTA and FQGNSA. This CDR3 has 16 residues. CDR3 sequence reads: CASSLYVTGSTDTQYF. DNA of the CDR3: TGTGCCAGCAGCTTATACGTGACAGGCAGCACAGATACGCAGTATTTT.

This clonotype was seen only a few times. The chain employs TRBV4-3 and TRBJ2-2; possibly TRBD1 for D (5 bases). Trimming left V 2 bases short and J 0 bases short, with 13 bases between. The CDR3 runs 17 residues. The germline V gene encodes CDR1 LGHNA and CDR2 YSLEER. The CDR3 DNA follows: TGCGCCAGCAGCCAACTCCGAACAGGACCGAACACCGGGGAGCTGTTTTTT. This encodes CASSQLRTGPNTGELFF.

The chain uses TRBV20-1 and TRBJ2-4; D is uncertain. Germline-derived CDR1 and CDR2 are DFQATT and SNEGSKA (reference sequence). The CDR3 runs to 17 residues. Between the trimmed V and J ends, which lost 3 bases and 2 bases, there was a span of 20 bases. The CDR3, as DNA: TGCAGTGCTAGGAGATGGCCCAGATTTAACACCAAAAACATTCAGTACTTC. Its translation is CSARRWPRFNTKNIQYF.